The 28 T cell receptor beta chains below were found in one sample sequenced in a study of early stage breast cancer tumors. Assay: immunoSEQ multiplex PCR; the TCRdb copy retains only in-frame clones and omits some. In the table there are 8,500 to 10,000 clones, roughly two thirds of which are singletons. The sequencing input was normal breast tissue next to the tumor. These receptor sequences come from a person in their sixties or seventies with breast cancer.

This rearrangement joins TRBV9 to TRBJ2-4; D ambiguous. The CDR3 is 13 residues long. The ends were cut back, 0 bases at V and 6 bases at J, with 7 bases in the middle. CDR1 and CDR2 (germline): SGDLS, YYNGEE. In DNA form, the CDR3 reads TGTGCCAGCAGCGTAGGGGCAGGAAACATTCAGTACTTC. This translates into CASSVGAGNIQYF. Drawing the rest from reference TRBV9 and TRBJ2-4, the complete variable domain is DSGVTQTPKHLITATGQRVTLRCSPRSGDLSVYWYQQSLDQGLQFLIQYYNGEERAKGNILERFSAQQFPDLHSELNLSSLELGDSALYFCASSVGAGNIQYFGAGTRLSVL.

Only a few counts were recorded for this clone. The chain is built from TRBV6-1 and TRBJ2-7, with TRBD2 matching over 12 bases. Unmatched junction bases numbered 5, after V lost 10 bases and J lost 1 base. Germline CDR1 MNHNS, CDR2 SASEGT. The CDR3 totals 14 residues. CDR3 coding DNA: TGTGCCACCCAGACTAGCGGGGGATCCTACGAGCAGTACTTC. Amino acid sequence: CATQTSGGSYEQYF.

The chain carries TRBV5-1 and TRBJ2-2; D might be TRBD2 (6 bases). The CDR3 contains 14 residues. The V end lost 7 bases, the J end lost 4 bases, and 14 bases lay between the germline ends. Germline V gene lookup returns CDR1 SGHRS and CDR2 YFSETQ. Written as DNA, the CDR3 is TGCGCCAGCGGAACTCTCGGGGGCACCGGGGAGCTGTTTTTT. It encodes CASGTLGGTGELFF.

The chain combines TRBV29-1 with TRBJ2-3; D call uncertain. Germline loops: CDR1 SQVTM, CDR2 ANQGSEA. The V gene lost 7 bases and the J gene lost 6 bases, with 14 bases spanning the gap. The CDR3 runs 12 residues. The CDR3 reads CSELAVGDTQYF. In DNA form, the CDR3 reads TGCAGCGAATTAGCTGTCGGGGATACGCAGTATTTT.

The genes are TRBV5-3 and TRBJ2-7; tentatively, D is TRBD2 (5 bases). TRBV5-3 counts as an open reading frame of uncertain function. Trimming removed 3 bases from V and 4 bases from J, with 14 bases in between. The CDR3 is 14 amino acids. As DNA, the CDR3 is TGTGCCAGAAGCTCCGGCGGGCCTTTATACGAGCAGTACTTC. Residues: CARSSGGPLYEQYF.

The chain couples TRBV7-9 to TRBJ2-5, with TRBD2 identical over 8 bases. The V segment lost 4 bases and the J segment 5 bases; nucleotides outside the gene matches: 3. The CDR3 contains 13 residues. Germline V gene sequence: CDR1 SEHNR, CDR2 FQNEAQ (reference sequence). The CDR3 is CASSSASGETQYF. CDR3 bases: TGTGCCAGCAGCTCCGCTAGCGGGGAGACCCAGTACTTC.

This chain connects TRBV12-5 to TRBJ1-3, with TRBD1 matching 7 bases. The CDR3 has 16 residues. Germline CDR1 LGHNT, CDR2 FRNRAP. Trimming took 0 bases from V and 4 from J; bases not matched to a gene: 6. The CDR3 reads CASGLVLTGAGNTIYF. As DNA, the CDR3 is TGTGCTAGTGGTTTGGTACTTACAGGGGCAGGAAACACCATATATTTT.

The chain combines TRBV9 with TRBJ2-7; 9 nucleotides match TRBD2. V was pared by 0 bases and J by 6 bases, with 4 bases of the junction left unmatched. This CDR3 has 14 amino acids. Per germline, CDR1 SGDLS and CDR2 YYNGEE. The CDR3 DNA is TGTGCCAGCAGCGTAGATAGCGGGAGCCTCGAGCAGTACTTC. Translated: CASSVDSGSLEQYF.

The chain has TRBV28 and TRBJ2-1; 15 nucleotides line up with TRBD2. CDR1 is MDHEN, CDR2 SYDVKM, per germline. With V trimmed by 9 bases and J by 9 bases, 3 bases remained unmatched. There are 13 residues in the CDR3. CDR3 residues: CASRTSGRGEQFF. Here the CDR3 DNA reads TGTGCCAGTAGGACTAGCGGGAGGGGTGAGCAGTTCTTC.

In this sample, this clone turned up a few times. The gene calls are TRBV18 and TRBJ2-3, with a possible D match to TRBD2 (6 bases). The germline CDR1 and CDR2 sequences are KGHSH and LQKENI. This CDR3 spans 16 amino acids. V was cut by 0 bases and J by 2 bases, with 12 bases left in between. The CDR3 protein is CASSPPTTSPTDTQYF. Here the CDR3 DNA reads TGTGCCAGCTCACCACCGACGACTAGTCCCACAGATACGCAGTATTTT.

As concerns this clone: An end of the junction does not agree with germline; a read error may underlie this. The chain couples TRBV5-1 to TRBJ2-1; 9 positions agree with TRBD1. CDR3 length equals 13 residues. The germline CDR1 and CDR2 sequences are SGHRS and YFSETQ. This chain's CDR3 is CASSLARDRAMIF. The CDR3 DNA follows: TGCGCCAGCAGCTTGGCGCGGGACAGGGCTATGATCTTC.

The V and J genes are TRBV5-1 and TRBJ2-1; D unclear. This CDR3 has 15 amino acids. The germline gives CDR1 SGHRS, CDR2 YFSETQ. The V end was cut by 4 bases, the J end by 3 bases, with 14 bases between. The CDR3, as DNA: TGCGCCAGCAGCCCCTCAGCAGGTGACTACAATGAGCAGTTCTTC. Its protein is CASSPSAGDYNEQFF.

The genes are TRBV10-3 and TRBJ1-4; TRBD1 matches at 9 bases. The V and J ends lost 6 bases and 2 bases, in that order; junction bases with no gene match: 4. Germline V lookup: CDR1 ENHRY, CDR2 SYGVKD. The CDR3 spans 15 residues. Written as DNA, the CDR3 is TGTGCCATCAGCGACAGGGGGACTACTAATGAAAAACTGTTTTTT. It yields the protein CAISDRGTTNEKLFF.

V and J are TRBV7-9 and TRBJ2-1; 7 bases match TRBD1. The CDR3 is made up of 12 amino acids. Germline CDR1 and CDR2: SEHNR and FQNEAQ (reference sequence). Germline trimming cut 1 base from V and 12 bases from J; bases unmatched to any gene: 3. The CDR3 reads CASSLGYRGQFF. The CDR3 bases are TGTGCCAGCAGCTTAGGGTACAGGGGGCAGTTCTTC.

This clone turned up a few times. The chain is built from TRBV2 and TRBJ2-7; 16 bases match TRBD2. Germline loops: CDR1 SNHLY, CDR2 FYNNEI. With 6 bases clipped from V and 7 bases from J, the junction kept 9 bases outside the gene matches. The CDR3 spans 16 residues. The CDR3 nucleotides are TGTGCCAGCAGAGGGGGACTAGCGGGAGGGCCAAGTGAGCAGTACTTC. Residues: CASRGGLAGGPSEQYF.

The CDR3: CASSSRTGGHSNQPQHF. The CDR3 DNA is TGTGCCAGCAGTTCAAGGACAGGGGGACATAGCAATCAGCCCCAGCATTTT. This chain uses TRBV27 with TRBJ1-5, with 10 bases aligning to TRBD1. V shed 4 bases and J 0 bases; nucleotides not matched to a gene: 6. CDR1 and CDR2 (germline): MNHEY, SMNVEV (reference sequence). This CDR3 region has 17 residues.

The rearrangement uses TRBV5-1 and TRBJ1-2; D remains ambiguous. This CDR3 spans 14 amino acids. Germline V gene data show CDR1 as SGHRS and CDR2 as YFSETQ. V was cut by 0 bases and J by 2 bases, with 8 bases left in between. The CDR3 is CASSLGSGNYGYTF. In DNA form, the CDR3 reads TGCGCCAGCAGCTTGGGTTCCGGGAACTATGGCTACACCTTC.

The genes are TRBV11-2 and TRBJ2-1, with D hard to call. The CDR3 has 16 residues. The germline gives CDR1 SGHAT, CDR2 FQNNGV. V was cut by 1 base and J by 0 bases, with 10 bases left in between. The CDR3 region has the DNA TGTGCCAGCAGCTTAGGCGCGTTTAGCTCCTACAATGAGCAGTTCTTC. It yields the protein CASSLGAFSSYNEQFF.

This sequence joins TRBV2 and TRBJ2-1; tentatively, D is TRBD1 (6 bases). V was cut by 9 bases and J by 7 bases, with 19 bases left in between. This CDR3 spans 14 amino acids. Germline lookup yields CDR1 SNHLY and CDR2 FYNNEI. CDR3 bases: TGTGCCAGACAGGGTGAGAGTCTGTCGAATGAGCAGTTCTTC. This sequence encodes CARQGESLSNEQFF.

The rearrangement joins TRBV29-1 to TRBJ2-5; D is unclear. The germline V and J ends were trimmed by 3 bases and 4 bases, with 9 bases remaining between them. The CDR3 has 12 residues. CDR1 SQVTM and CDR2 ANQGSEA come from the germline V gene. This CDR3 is CSVEAGPETQYF. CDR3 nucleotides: TGCAGCGTTGAGGCAGGCCCAGAGACCCAGTACTTC.

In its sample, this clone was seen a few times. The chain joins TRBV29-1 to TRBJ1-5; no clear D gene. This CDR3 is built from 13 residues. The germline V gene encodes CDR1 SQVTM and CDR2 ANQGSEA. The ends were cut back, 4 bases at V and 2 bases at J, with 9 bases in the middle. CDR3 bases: TGCAGCGTTGGACCCGGGGGCAATCAGCCCCAGCATTTT. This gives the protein CSVGPGGNQPQHF. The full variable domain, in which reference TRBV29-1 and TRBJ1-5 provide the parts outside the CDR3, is SAVISQKPSRDICQRGTSLTIQCQVDSQVTMMFWYRQQPGQSLTLIATANQGSEATYESGFVIDKFPISRPNLTFSTLTVSNMSPEDSSIYLCSVGPGGNQPQHFGDGTRLSIL.

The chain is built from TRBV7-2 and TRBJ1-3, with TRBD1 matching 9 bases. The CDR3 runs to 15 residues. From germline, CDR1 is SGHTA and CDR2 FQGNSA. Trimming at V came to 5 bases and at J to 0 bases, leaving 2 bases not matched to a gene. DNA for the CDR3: TGTGCCAGCAGCCCGACAGGGGGCTCTGGAAACACCATATATTTT. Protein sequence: CASSPTGGSGNTIYF.

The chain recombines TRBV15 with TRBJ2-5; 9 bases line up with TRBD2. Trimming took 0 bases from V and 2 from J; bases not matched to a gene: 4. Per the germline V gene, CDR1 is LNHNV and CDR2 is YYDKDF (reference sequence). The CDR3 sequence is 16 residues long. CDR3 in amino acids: CATSRDGLAGQETQYF. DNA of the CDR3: TGTGCCACCAGCAGAGATGGGCTAGCGGGGCAAGAGACCCAGTACTTC.

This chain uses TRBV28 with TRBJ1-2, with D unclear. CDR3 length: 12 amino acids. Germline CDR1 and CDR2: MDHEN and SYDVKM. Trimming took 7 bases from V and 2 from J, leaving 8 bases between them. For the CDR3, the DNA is TGTGCCAGCATGGAGGCGAACTATGGCTACACCTTC. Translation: CASMEANYGYTF.

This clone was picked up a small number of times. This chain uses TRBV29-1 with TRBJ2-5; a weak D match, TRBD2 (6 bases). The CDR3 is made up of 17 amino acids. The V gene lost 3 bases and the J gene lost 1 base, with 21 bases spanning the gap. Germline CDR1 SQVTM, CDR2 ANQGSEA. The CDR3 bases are TGCAGCGTTGAGAGCCCCGCGGGGCGAACTTCCCAAGAGACCCAGTACTTC. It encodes CSVESPAGRTSQETQYF.

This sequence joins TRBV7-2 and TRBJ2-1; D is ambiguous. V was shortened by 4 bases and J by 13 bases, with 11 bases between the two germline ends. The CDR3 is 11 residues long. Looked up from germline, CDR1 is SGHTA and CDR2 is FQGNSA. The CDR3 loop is CASSSSVHQFF. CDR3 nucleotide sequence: TGTGCCAGCAGCTCCAGTGTTCATCAGTTCTTC. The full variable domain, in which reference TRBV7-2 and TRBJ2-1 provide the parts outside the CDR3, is GAGVSQSPSNKVTEKGKDVELRCDPISGHTALYWYRQSLGQGLEFLIYFQGNSAPDKSGLPSDRFSAERTGGSVSTLTIQRTQQEDSAVYLCASSSSVHQFFGPGTRLTVL.

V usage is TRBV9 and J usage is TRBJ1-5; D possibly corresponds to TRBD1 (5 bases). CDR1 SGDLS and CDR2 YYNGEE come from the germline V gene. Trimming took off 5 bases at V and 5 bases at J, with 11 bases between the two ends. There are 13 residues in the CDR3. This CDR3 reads CASSASRDQPQHF. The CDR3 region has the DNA TGTGCCAGCAGTGCATCCAGGGATCAGCCCCAGCATTTT.

The CDR3 DNA is TGTGCCAGCAGCTTCCCCGAGGGGGGGCATAAGTATTTT. Translation gives CASSFPEGGHKYF. The rearrangement uses TRBV7-2 and TRBJ2-3; TRBD2 is a possible D gene (7 bases). The germline V gene has CDR1 SGHTA and CDR2 FQGNSA. Between the trimmed V and J ends, which lost 3 bases and 13 bases, there was a span of 17 bases. The CDR3 length is 13 residues. Variable domain in full (rest from reference TRBV7-2 and TRBJ2-3): GAGVSQSPSNKVTEKGKDVELRCDPISGHTALYWYRQSLGQGLEFLIYFQGNSAPDKSGLPSDRFSAERTGGSVSTLTIQRTQQEDSAVYLCASSFPEGGHKYFGPGTRLTVL.